A selection of T cell receptor beta chains follows, all from one sample in a study of cytomegalovirus exposure and HLA in healthy donors. The assay was immunoSEQ multiplex PCR, and TCRdb's table has in-frame clones only and misses some. The data show tens of thousands of clones, over 75% seen once. Sequencing input: PBMCs. These receptors came from a female donor in good health and CMV-seronegative. Each CDR3 is given with its conserved first and last residue. D genes are given only for firm matches. Clone size is shown for a subset of rows, as once, few, many or a class of expanded clone.

cdr3_aa | j_call | d_call | clone_size | v_call
CASSGLVHNSPLHF | TRBJ1-6 | NA | NA | TRBV25-1
CATSRDGGTGELFF | TRBJ2-2 | NA | NA | TRBV15
CASSQRTAASTDTQYF | TRBJ2-3 | NA | few | TRBV4-1
CASSPGQGGYEQYF | TRBJ2-7 | TRBD1 | NA | TRBV27
CASSLRVGGNEQFF | TRBJ2-1 | NA | NA | TRBV27
CASRLGGTGELFF | TRBJ2-2 | NA | NA | TRBV7-8
CASSVLGTSGGNEQYF | NA | TRBD2 | NA | TRBV6-1
CASSITASTLGSNQPQHF | TRBJ1-5 | NA | NA | TRBV19
CASSSGTALLEQYF | TRBJ2-7 | TRBD1 | NA | TRBV10-1
CASSPARGNEQFF | TRBJ2-1 | NA | NA | TRBV11-2
CASSDPRTGGLYGYTF | TRBJ1-2 | TRBD1 | NA | TRBV2
CASSLSLVGDTQYF | TRBJ2-3 | NA | NA | TRBV7-6
CASSFGGNAEAFF | TRBJ1-1 | NA | NA | TRBV7-4
CASSATGALNTEAFF | TRBJ1-1 | TRBD1 | NA | TRBV28
CASSLGGGTGEIAFF | TRBJ1-1 | TRBD1 | NA | TRBV19
CASSLSGRGMLHTGELFF | TRBJ2-2 | TRBD2 | NA | TRBV7-9
CASSLVSGTDYEQYF | TRBJ2-7 | TRBD1 | few | TRBV5-1
CAWSVADRAYEQYF | TRBJ2-7 | TRBD1 | NA | TRBV30
CASSAWTGGYEQYF | TRBJ2-7 | TRBD1 | few | TRBV7-9
CSVRTGAGADEQYF | TRBJ2-7 | TRBD1 | NA | TRBV29-1
CASSSPWTSGRNFGDEQFF | TRBJ2-1 | TRBD2 | NA | TRBV7-9
CASSLSPSGGSGEQYF | TRBJ2-7 | TRBD2 | NA | TRBV7-3
CASSLAPPTGSGPEAFF | TRBJ1-1 | NA | NA | TRBV7-8
CASSRTGFEGNQPQHF | TRBJ1-5 | NA | once | TRBV19
CASSAPSRGPETQYF | TRBJ2-5 | NA | NA | TRBV27
CASSALRGTKYNEQFF | TRBJ2-1 | NA | once | TRBV7-9
CASSDSTGGVETQYF | TRBJ2-5 | TRBD1 | NA | TRBV6-4
CASSFTGAPWLAEQFF | TRBJ2-1 | TRBD1 | NA | TRBV11-3
CASSLEYITEAFF | TRBJ1-1 | NA | NA | TRBV7-9
CAWSADRAETQYF | TRBJ2-5 | TRBD1 | NA | TRBV30
CASSVEQGPEKLFF | TRBJ1-4 | NA | once | TRBV9
CASSRSGRGDEQFF | TRBJ2-1 | TRBD2 | NA | TRBV5-4
CASSRTGGRYSNQPQHF | TRBJ1-5 | TRBD1 | few | TRBV6-7
CASSLRRIGVEKLFF | TRBJ1-4 | NA | NA | TRBV7-9
CASSVSGAQYF | TRBJ2-3 | NA | few | TRBV9
CASSELRGGEETQYF | TRBJ2-5 | TRBD2 | NA | TRBV2
CAISDREGYNEQFF | TRBJ2-1 | TRBD2 | NA | TRBV10-3
CASRTQGNEAFF | TRBJ1-1 | NA | NA | TRBV27